The present T cell receptor beta chain was sequenced within a study of T cell changes during pregnancy in multiple sclerosis. Germline V lookup: CDR1 SGDLS, CDR2 YYNGEE. The CDR3 runs to 14 residues. Trimming removed 4 bases at V and 1 base at J, with 11 bases between. Some clones are missing from TCRdb's copy, which holds only in-frame ones; the method was immunoSEQ multiplex PCR. The table includes over 45,000 clones, nearly 95% detected once. This clone was seen more than once but under ten times. Sequences were derived from CD8+ T cells from peripheral blood mononuclear cells, sampled in the third trimester of pregnancy. The rearrangement joins TRBV9 to TRBJ1-1; TRBD1 is a possible D gene (6 bases). The sequence was collected from a female donor with multiple sclerosis, enrolled in a pregnancy study. The CDR3 sequence: CASSQRGGNTEAFF. The CDR3 DNA follows: TGTGCCAGCAGCCAGAGAGGGGGGAACACTGAAGCTTTCTTT.